This is a list of T cell receptor beta chains from one sample in a study of blood T cell repertoires in COVID-19. The data were produced by immunoSEQ multiplex PCR, yet TCRdb's version contains in-frame clones alone and is incomplete. The sample carries 270,000 or so clones, 85% recorded once. Sequenced sample: peripheral blood. All receptors come from a human donor in a cohort sampled during active COVID-19. The CDR3 runs from the conserved cysteine through the conserved F or W. A D gene is named only where the DNA matches it firmly. The size entry is marked missing in some rows and otherwise reads once, few, many or a size class.

length	V	D	size	J	CDR3	DNA
16	TRBV18	.	.	TRBJ1-1	CASSASRTVENTEAFF	TGTGCCAGCTCGGCCTCGCGGACAGTCGAGAACACTGAAGCTTTCTTT
18	TRBV3-1/TRBV3-2	TRBD2	.	TRBJ2-3	CASSQDGASGRGTDTQYF	TGTGCCAGCAGCCAAGACGGGGCTAGCGGGAGGGGCACAGATACGCAGTATTTT
13	TRBV18	.	.	TRBJ2-5	CASSPRQRETQYF	TGTGCCAGCTCACCGCGACAGAGAGAGACCCAGTACTTC
17	TRBV6-6	.	.	TRBJ1-4	CASSRVPPQGTNEKLFF	TGTGCCAGCAGTCGAGTCCCACCCCAGGGAACTAATGAAAAACTGTTTTTT
16	TRBV3-1/TRBV3-2	.	.	TRBJ1-2	CASSQEGGSDEYGYTF	TGTGCCAGCAGCCAAGAGGGGGGTTCAGATGAGTATGGCTACACCTTC
14	TRBV24-1	.	once	TRBJ1-5	CATSRPGSNQPQHF	TGTGCCACCAGTCGGCCAGGTTCAAATCAGCCCCAGCATTTT
13	TRBV2	.	.	TRBJ2-5	CASVVTMGETQYF	TGTGCCAGTGTGGTGACTATGGGAGAGACCCAGTACTTC
17	TRBV3-1/TRBV3-2	.	.	TRBJ1-6	CASSQRDAGTSGSPLHF	TGTGCCAGCAGCCAAAGGGACGCGGGGACCTCGGGCTCACCCCTCCACTTT
15	TRBV7-9	TRBD2	.	TRBJ2-7	CASSKTSGTSYEQYF	TGTGCCAGCAGCAAAACTAGCGGGACATCCTACGAGCAGTACTTC
13	TRBV27	.	.	TRBJ1-2	CASSLGRANGYTF	TGTGCCAGCAGTTTGGGCAGGGCGAATGGCTACACCTTC
16	TRBV5-4	TRBD2	.	TRBJ2-1	CASSFGTTLSYNEQFF	TGTGCCAGCAGCTTTGGGACTACCCTCTCCTACAATGAGCAGTTCTTC
16	TRBV5-5	TRBD1	.	TRBJ2-3	CASSWGTGQTSDTQYF	TGTGCCAGCAGCTGGGGGACAGGTCAGACAAGCGATACGCAGTATTTT
19	TRBV7-2	TRBD2	.	TRBJ2-3	CASSRLAFGTSGTRDTQYF	TGTGCCAGCAGCAGATTAGCGTTCGGGACTAGCGGGACTCGAGATACGCAGTATTTT
16	TRBV27	.	.	TRBJ1-4	CASRTIGVGGDEKLFF	TGTGCCAGCAGAACAATAGGGGTCGGGGGGGATGAAAAACTGTTTTTT
12	TRBV29-1	TRBD2	.	TRBJ2-1	CSVGREYNEQFF	TGCAGCGTCGGGAGGGAATACAATGAGCAGTTCTTC
15	TRBV7-2	.	.	TRBJ1-2	CASSPYQWRGDGYTF	TGTGCCAGCAGCCCCTACCAGTGGAGGGGCGATGGCTACACCTTC
15	TRBV29-1	TRBD1	.	TRBJ1-2	CSTRDRGGGNYGYTF	TGCAGCACGAGGGACAGGGGAGGGGGTAACTATGGCTACACCTTC
14	TRBV7-2	.	.	TRBJ2-4	CASSLIREPSIQYF	TGTGCCAGCAGCTTGATACGTGAGCCAAGCATTCAGTACTTC
15	TRBV18	.	.	TRBJ2-1	CASSRSSGFGNEQFF	TGTGCCAGCTCGCGGTCTTCGGGATTCGGCAATGAGCAGTTCTTC
14	TRBV7-2	.	.	TRBJ1-4	CASSTGHYNEKLFF	TGTGCCAGCAGCACGGGACACTATAATGAAAAACTGTTTTTT
15	TRBV5-1	TRBD2	.	TRBJ2-1	CASSLELAGVSEQFF	TGCGCCAGCAGCTTGGAATTAGCGGGAGTGAGCGAGCAGTTCTTC
14	TRBV10-3	TRBD1	.	TRBJ2-7	CAISESGQGGEQYF	TGTGCCATCAGTGAGTCAGGACAGGGAGGCGAGCAGTACTTC
22	TRBV27	TRBD1	.	TRBJ2-1	CASSPYGSGDRGPTTHPNEQFF	TGTGCCAGCAGCCCATACGGGTCCGGGGACAGGGGTCCTACTACCCACCCCAATGAGCAGTTCTTC
14	TRBV19	TRBD2	.	TRBJ2-5	CASSRTSGTETQYF	TGTGCCAGTAGCAGGACTAGCGGGACGGAGACCCAGTACTTC
14	TRBV28	TRBD2	.	TRBJ2-7	CASSQTSGTYEQYF	TGTGCCAGCAGCCAGACTAGCGGAACCTACGAGCAGTACTTC
13	TRBV28	.	.	TRBJ2-7	CASSYGSSYEQYF	TGTGCCAGCAGTTACGGTTCTTCCTACGAGCAGTACTTC
18	TRBV7-3	TRBD2	few	TRBJ2-3	CASSLTASGSSLTDTQYF	TGTGCCAGCAGCTTAACGGCTAGCGGGAGTTCCCTCACAGATACGCAGTATTTT
15	TRBV6-5	TRBD2	.	TRBJ2-1	CASSKTGLAANEQFF	TGTGCCAGCAGTAAGACGGGACTAGCGGCGAATGAGCAGTTCTTC
16	TRBV9	TRBD2	.	TRBJ2-5	CASSPRTSGSEETQYF	TGTGCCAGCAGCCCACGGACTAGCGGGAGTGAGGAGACCCAGTACTTC
13	TRBV19	.	.	TRBJ2-1	CASSIVLGNEQFF	TGTGCCAGTAGTATTGTGCTAGGCAATGAGCAGTTCTTC